A single sample gave rise to the 12 T cell receptor beta chains below, sequenced in a study of blood T cell repertoires in COVID-19. Sequencing used immunoSEQ multiplex PCR; TCRdb keeps in-frame clones, though not all of them. Of under 200,000 clones in the sample, 70% to 90% were seen once. The sample taken for sequencing was peripheral blood. The source is a man aged 55 to 70 with acute or convalescent COVID-19.

The rearrangement joins TRBV5-1 to TRBJ2-2; D is uncertain. CDR1 is SGHRS, CDR2 YFSETQ, per germline. The CDR3 is made up of 16 amino acids. With 0 bases removed from V and 2 bases from J, the gap between germline ends came to 11 bases. The CDR3 DNA sequence: TGCGCCAGCAGCTTGGCCGCCGCAGTCAACACCGGGGAGCTGTTTTTT. It translates to CASSLAAAVNTGELFF.

The chain couples TRBV11-2 to TRBJ2-7, with D maybe TRBD1 (6 bases). The germline V gene has CDR1 SGHAT and CDR2 FQNNGV. V was shortened by 7 bases and J by 5 bases, with 15 bases between the two germline ends. CDR3 length: 13 residues. The DNA for the CDR3 is TGTGCCAGCACCCTCGACAGGACCCACGAGCAGTACTTC. It specifies CASTLDRTHEQYF.

The rearrangement uses TRBV28 and TRBJ1-2; a possible D gene is TRBD1 (5 bases). The germline V and J ends were trimmed by 5 bases and 6 bases, with 16 bases remaining between them. The CDR3 is 14 amino acids. Germline CDR1 MDHEN, CDR2 SYDVKM. CDR3 coding DNA: TGTGCCAGCAGTCTATCGGGACTCGGAGATGGCTACACCTTC. Translating gives CASSLSGLGDGYTF.

This rearrangement joins TRBV15 to TRBJ1-1; D remains ambiguous. Trimming removed 0 bases from V and 2 bases from J, with 4 bases in between. CDR3 length: 13 residues. CDR1 and CDR2 (germline): LNHNV, YYDKDF (reference sequence). The CDR3: CATSRDLNTEAFF. The DNA for the CDR3 is TGTGCCACCAGCAGAGATTTAAACACTGAAGCTTTCTTT.

In this sample, this clone turned up a few times. The rearrangement joins TRBV5-6 to TRBJ2-5; 16 bases align to TRBD2. Germline V gene data show CDR1 as SGHDT and CDR2 as YYEEEE. V lost 4 bases, J lost 2 bases, and 8 bases stayed unmatched. The length of the CDR3 is 18 residues. The CDR3 DNA reads TGTGCCAGCAGCGTACTGGGACTAGCGGGAGGGGGGCAAGAGACCCAGTACTTC. Translation: CASSVLGLAGGGQETQYF.

J is TRBJ1-2 and V is TRBV5-1; D not resolved. The CDR3 covers 12 residues. Trimming left V 4 bases short and J 2 bases short, with 6 bases between. CDR1 SGHRS and CDR2 YFSETQ come from the germline V gene. The CDR3, as DNA: TGCGCCAGCAGCGGCAACAACTATGGCTACACCTTC. Translating gives CASSGNNYGYTF.

The chain combines TRBV19 with TRBJ2-6; weak D call: TRBD1 (5 bases). The V end lost 2 bases, the J end lost 2 bases, and 7 bases lay between the germline ends. From germline, CDR1 is LNHDA and CDR2 SQIVND (reference sequence). There are 15 residues in the CDR3. The CDR3 spells CASSIQGTGANVLTF. The DNA for the CDR3 is TGTGCCAGTAGTATACAGGGTACTGGGGCCAACGTCCTGACTTTC.

J is TRBJ2-1 and V is TRBV7-3, with D tentatively TRBD1 (5 bases). The CDR3 contains 13 residues. Germline CDR1 reads SGHTA; CDR2 reads FQGTGA. V was pared by 5 bases and J by 7 bases, with 12 bases between. The DNA for the CDR3 is TGTGCCAGCAGCATACTAAGGGGAAATGAGCAGTTCTTC. The encoded protein is CASSILRGNEQFF. The whole variable domain, filled in from reference TRBV7-3 and TRBJ2-1, reads GAGVSQTPSNKVTEKGKYVELRCDPISGHTALYWYRQSLGQGPEFLIYFQGTGAADDSGLPNDRFFAVRPEGSVSTLKIQRTERGDSAVYLCASSILRGNEQFFGPGTRLTVL.

The chain uses TRBV27 and TRBJ1-5, with 7 nucleotides matching TRBD1. The trim removed 6 bases at V and 2 bases at J, leaving 7 bases unmatched. CDR3 length: 15 amino acids. The germline V gene has CDR1 MNHEY and CDR2 SMNVEV (reference sequence). CDR3 DNA: TGTGCCAGCAGACCTAACAGGGGTGGCAATCAGCCCCAGCATTTT. It encodes CASRPNRGGNQPQHF.

The chain combines TRBV3-1 (or the pseudogene TRBV3-2) with TRBJ1-1; 8 bases are shared with TRBD1. V lost 6 bases, J lost 5 bases, and 11 bases stayed unmatched. From germline, CDR1 is LGHDT and CDR2 YNNKEL (reference sequence). This CDR3 has 15 amino acids. CDR3: CASSSTGGAGTEAFF. Here the CDR3 DNA reads TGTGCCAGCAGTTCAACAGGGGGGGCGGGAACTGAAGCTTTCTTT.

The V gene is TRBV27, the J gene TRBJ2-7; 7 bases agree with TRBD2. V lost 4 bases to trimming and J lost 4 bases; unmatched junction nucleotides: 7. Germline loops: CDR1 MNHEY, CDR2 SMNVEV (reference sequence). This CDR3 is 14 amino acids long. The CDR3 DNA sequence: TGTGCCAGCAGTTCGGGAGCGGGACCTTACGAGCAGTACTTC. Translated: CASSSGAGPYEQYF.

This sequence joins TRBV28 and TRBJ1-5, with TRBD1 matching 8 bases. The CDR3 is 15 amino acids. V was clipped by 5 bases and J by 6 bases; unmatched bases: 9. CDR1 MDHEN and CDR2 SYDVKM come from the germline V gene. For the CDR3, the DNA is TGTGCCAGCAGTACCACTGGACAGGGTGTTCAGCCCCAGCATTTT. This translates into CASSTTGQGVQPQHF. Drawing the rest from reference TRBV28 and TRBJ1-5, the complete variable domain is DVKVTQSSRYLVKRTGEKVFLECVQDMDHENMFWYRQDPGLGLRLIYFSYDVKMKEKGDIPEGYSVSREKKERFSLILESASTNQTSMYLCASSTTGQGVQPQHFGDGTRLSIL.